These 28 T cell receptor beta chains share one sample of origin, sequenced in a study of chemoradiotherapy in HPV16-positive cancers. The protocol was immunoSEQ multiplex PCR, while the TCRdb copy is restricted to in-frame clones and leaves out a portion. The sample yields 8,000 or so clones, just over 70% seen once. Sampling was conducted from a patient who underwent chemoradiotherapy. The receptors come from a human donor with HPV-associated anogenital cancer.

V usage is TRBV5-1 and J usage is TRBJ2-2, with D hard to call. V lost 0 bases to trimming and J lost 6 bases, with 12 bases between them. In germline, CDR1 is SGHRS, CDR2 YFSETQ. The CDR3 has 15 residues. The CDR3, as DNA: TGCGCCAGCAGCTTGGCTCCAGGTGCGGCCGGGGAGCTGTTTTTT. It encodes CASSLAPGAAGELFF.

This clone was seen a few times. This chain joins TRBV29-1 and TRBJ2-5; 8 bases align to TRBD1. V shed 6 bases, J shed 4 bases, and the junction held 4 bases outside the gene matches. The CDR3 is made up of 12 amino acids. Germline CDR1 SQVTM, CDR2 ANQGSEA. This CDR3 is CSVGQGGETQYF. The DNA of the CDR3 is TGCAGCGTCGGACAGGGCGGAGAGACCCAGTACTTC.

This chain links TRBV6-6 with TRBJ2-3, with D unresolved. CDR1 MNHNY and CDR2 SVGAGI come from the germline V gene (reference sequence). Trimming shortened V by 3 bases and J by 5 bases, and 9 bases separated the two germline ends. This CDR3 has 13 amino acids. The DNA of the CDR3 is TGTGCCAGCAGTTATGCCACTAAAGATACGCAGTATTTT. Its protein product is CASSYATKDTQYF.

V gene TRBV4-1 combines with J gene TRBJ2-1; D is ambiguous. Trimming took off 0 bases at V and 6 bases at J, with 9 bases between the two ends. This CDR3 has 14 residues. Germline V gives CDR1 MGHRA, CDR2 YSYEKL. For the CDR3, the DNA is TGCGCCAGCAGCCAAGATCGGATAAGCAATGAGCAGTTCTTC. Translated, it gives CASSQDRISNEQFF.

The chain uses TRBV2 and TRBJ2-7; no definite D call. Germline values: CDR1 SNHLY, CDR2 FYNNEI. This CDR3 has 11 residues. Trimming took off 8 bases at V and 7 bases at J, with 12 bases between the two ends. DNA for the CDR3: TGTGCCAGCGGCCTTTATGAGGAGCAGTACTTC. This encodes CASGLYEEQYF.

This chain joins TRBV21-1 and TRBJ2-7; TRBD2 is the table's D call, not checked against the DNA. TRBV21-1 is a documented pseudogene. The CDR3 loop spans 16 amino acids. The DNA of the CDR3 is TGTGCCAGCAGCAAAGTGGGAGACCACCCCCCCTACGAGCAGTACTTC. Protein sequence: CASSKVGDHPPYEQYF.

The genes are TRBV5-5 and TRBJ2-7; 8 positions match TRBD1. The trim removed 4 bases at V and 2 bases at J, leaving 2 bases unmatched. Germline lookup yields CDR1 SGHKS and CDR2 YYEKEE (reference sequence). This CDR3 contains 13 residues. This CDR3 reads CASSLQGAYEQYF. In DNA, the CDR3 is TGTGCCAGCAGCCTACAGGGGGCCTACGAGCAGTACTTC.

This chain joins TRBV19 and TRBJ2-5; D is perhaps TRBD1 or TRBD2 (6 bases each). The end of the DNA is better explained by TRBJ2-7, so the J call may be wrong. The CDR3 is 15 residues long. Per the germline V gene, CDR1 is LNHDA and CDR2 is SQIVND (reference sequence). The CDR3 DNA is TGTGCCAGTGGAAATATGGGGGGCTCACCGTGCGAGCAGTACTTC. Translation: CASGNMGGSPCEQYF.

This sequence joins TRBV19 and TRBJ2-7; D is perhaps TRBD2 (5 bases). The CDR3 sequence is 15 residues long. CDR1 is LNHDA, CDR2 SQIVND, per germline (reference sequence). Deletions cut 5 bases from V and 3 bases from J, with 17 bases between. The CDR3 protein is CASSALGGRDYEQYF. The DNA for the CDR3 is TGTGCCAGTAGTGCTCTCGGAGGACGAGACTACGAGCAGTACTTC.

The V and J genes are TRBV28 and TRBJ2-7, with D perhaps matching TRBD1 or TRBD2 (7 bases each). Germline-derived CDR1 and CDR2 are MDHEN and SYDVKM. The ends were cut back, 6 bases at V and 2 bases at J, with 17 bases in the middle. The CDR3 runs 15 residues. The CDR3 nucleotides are TGTGCCAGCAGAGGAGCGGGACAGCCCACCTACGAGCAGTACTTC. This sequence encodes CASRGAGQPTYEQYF.

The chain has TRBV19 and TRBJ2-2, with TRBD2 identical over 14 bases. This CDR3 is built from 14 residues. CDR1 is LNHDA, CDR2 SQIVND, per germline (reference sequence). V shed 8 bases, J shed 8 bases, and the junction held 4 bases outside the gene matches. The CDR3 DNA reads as TGTGCCAGTGGACTAGCGGGGGGCAGGGGGGAGCTGTTTTTT. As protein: CASGLAGGRGELFF.

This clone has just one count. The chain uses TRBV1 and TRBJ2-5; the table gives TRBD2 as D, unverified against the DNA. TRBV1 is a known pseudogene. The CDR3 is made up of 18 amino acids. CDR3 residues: CTSSQRGSSGGPWETQYF. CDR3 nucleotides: TGCACCAGCAGCCAACGTGGAAGTAGCGGGGGGCCCTGGGAGACCCAGTACTTC.

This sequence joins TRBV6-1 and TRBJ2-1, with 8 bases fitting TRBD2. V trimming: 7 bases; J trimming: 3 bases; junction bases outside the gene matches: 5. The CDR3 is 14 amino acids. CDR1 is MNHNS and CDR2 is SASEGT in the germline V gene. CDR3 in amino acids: CASTSRGGYNEQFF. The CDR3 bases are TGTGCCAGCACATCACGGGGGGGCTACAATGAGCAGTTCTTC.

The CDR3 protein is CASLLRGPQETQYF. DNA of the CDR3: TGTGCCAGCCTTCTTAGGGGGCCCCAAGAGACCCAGTACTTC. This chain links TRBV2 with TRBJ2-5; TRBD1 matches at 7 bases. CDR1 is SNHLY, CDR2 FYNNEI, per germline. The CDR3 is 14 amino acids. V lost 8 bases to trimming and J lost 1 base; unmatched junction nucleotides: 7.

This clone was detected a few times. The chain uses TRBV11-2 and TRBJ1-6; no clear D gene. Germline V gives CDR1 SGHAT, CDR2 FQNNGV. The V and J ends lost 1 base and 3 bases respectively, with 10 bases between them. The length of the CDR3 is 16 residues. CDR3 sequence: CASSLGLEGYNSPLHF. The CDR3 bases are TGTGCCAGCAGCTTAGGACTTGAAGGCTATAATTCACCCCTCCACTTT.

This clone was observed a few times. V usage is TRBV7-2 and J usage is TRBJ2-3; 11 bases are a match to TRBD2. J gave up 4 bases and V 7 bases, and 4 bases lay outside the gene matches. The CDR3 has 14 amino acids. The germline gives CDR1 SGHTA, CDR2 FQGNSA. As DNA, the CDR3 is TGTGCCAGCAACCTAGCGGGGGGACCAGATACGCAGTATTTT. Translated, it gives CASNLAGGPDTQYF.

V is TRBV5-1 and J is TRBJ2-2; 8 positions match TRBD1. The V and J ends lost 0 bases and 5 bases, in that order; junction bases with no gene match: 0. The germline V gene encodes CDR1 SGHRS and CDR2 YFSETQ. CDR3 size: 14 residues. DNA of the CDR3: TGCGCCAGCAGCTTGGGACAGGGGACCGGGGAGCTGTTTTTT. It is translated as CASSLGQGTGELFF.

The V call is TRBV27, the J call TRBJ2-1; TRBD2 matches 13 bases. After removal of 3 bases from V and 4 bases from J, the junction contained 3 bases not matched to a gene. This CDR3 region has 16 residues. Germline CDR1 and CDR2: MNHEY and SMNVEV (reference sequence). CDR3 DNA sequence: TGTGCCAGCAGTTTCCGGACTAGCGGGGGTTACAATGAGCAGTTCTTC. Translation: CASSFRTSGGYNEQFF.

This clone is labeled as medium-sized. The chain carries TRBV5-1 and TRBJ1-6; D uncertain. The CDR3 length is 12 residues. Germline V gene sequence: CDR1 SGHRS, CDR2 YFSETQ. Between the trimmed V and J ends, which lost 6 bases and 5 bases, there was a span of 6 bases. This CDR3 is CASKENNSPLHF. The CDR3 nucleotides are TGCGCCAGCAAAGAGAATAATTCACCCCTCCACTTT.

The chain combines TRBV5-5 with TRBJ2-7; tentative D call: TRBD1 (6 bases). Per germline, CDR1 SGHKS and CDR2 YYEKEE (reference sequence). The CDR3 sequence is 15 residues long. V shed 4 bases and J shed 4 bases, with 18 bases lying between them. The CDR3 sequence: CASSTPQGIMYEQYF. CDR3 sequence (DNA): TGTGCCAGCAGCACCCCACAGGGAATTATGTACGAGCAGTACTTC. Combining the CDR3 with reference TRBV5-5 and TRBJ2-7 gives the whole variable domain DAGVTQSPTHLIKTRGQQVTLRCSPISGHKSVSWYQQVLGQGPQFIFQYYEKEERGRGNFPDRFSARQFPNYSSELNVNALLLGDSALYLCASSTPQGIMYEQYFGPGTRLTVT.

CDR3 sequence: CASSPHGGITEAFF. CDR3 in DNA: TGTGCCAGTAGCCCCCACGGTGGGATCACTGAAGCTTTCTTT. The genes are TRBV19 and TRBJ1-1; D uncertain. The CDR3 runs 14 residues. Per the germline V gene, CDR1 is LNHDA and CDR2 is SQIVND (reference sequence). The V and J ends lost 6 bases and 4 bases respectively, with 15 bases between them.

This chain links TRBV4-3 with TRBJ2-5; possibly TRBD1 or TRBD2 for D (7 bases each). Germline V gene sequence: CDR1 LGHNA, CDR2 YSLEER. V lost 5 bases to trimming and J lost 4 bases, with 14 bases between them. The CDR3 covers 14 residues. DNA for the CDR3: TGCGCCAGCAGCAGGGTCAGGGGGGGAGAGACCCAGTACTTC. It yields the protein CASSRVRGGETQYF.

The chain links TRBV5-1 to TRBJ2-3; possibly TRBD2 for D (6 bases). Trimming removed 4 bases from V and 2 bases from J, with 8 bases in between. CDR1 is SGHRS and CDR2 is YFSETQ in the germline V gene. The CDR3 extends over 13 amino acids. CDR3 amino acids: CASSGTATDTQYF. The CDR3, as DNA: TGCGCCAGCAGCGGGACTGCCACAGATACGCAGTATTTT.

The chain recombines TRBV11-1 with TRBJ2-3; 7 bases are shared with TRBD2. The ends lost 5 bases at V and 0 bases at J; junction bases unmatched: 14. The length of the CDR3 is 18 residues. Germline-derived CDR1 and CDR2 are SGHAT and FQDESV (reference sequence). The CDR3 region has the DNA TGTGCCAGCAGCGCCCGAGCGGGGTACGGCTTTAGCACAGATACGCAGTATTTT. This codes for CASSARAGYGFSTDTQYF.

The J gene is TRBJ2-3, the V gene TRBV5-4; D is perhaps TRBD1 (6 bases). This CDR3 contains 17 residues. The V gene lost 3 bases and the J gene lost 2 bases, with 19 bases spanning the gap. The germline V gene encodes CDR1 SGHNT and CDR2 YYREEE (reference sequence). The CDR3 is CASSSVGGGRATDTQYF. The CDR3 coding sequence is TGTGCCAGCAGCTCCGTTGGGGGCGGTCGGGCCACAGATACGCAGTATTTT.

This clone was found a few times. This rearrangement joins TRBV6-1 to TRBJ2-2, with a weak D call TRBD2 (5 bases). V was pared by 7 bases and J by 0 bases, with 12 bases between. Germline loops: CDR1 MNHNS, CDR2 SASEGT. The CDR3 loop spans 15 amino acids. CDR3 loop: CASTGWTANTGELFF. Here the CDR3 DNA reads TGTGCCAGCACGGGGTGGACGGCGAACACCGGGGAGCTGTTTTTT.

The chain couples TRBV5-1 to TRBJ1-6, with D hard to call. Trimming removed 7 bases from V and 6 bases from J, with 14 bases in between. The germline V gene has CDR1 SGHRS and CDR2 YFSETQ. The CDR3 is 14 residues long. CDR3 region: CASSGVGPNSPLHF. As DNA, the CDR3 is TGCGCCAGCTCTGGGGTTGGACCTAATTCACCCCTCCACTTT.

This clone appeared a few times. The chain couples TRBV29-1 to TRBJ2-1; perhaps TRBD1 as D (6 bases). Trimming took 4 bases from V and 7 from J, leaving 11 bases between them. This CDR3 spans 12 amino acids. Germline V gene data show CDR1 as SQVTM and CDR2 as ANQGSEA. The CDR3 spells CSVGAGENEQFF. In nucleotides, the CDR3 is TGCAGCGTTGGGGCAGGGGAGAATGAGCAGTTCTTC.